This TCR beta chain was obtained from a study of CD8 T cells in ankylosing spondylitis. This clonotype was counted only a few times. TCRdb redid the calling of the 5' RACE reads with MiXCR, one entry per CDR3 protein. The sample carries some 240,000 distinct CDR3 sequences, 15% to 20% recorded once. After removal of 5 bases from V and 4 bases from J, the junction contained 10 bases not matched to a gene. The CDR3 is 15 amino acids. Germline V lookup: CDR1 MNHNS, CDR2 SASEGT. This sequence was found in a male donor with ankylosing spondylitis or in good health (not recorded which). V gene TRBV6-1 combines with J gene TRBJ2-7, with 8 nucleotides matching TRBD2. The sequenced material came from blood, either unsorted or a sorted T cell fraction (not recorded which). The CDR3 reads CASSPTAGARYEQYF. The CDR3 bases are TGTGCCAGCAGTCCTACAGCGGGAGCAAGGTACGAGCAGTACTTC.